The clone carrying this T cell receptor (beta chain) is a singleton in its sample. This sample is drawn from a study of blood T cell repertoires in COVID-19. The repertoire was sequenced with immunoSEQ multiplex PCR; TCRdb's copy has only in-frame clones and lacks some. This sample has roughly 310,000 clones, with roughly 90% found just once. V lost 0 bases and J 5 bases, leaving 14 bases between the germline ends. Germline V gene lookup returns CDR1 MNHNY and CDR2 SVGAGI (reference sequence). The CDR3 has 16 amino acids. This chain uses TRBV6-6 with TRBJ2-1; D perhaps matches TRBD1 (6 bases). Sequencing was performed on peripheral blood. This TCR was recovered from a woman aged 30 to 39 with COVID-19, enrolled during active disease. The CDR3 is CASSYSSQGADNEQFF. CDR3 in DNA: TGTGCCAGCAGTTACTCCTCACAGGGCGCGGACAATGAGCAGTTCTTC.